Presented here are 2 T cell receptor beta chains from one specimen sequenced in a study of T cell repertoires in cytomegalovirus infection. No cognate antigen is known for these TCRs. One entry per CDR3 protein, called by TCRdb with MiXCR from the reads. The table includes a few hundred thousand distinct CDR3 sequences, just under 35% detected once. Sequencing was performed on cultured PBMCs, taken from culture after CMV antigen stimulation. The source of these receptors is a human donor in good health (CMV status not recorded). Some clones in this sample may be carry-over from other donors' samples.

This sequence joins TRBV6-2 or TRBV6-3 and TRBJ2-5, with D tentatively TRBD2 (6 bases). The V end lost 5 bases, the J end lost 9 bases, and 19 bases lay between the germline ends. The germline V gene has CDR1 MNHEY and CDR2 SVGEGT. The CDR3 covers 14 residues. CDR3 DNA: TGTGCCAGCAGTAGTCAGGGACTCGGGGTGGCCCAGTACTTC. It codes for CASSSQGLGVAQYF.

The rearrangement uses TRBV18 and TRBJ1-2, with 7 nucleotides matching TRBD1. The CDR3 contains 16 residues. J was trimmed by 7 bases and V by 0 bases; bases with no gene match: 11. From germline, CDR1 is KGHSH and CDR2 LQKENI. Written as DNA, the CDR3 is TGTGCCAGCTCACCACCGTTCGGACAGGAGGCAGCTGGCTACACCTTC. Translation gives CASSPPFGQEAAGYTF.